The text below deals with one T cell receptor (beta chain). Germline V gene lookup returns CDR1 SGHNT and CDR2 YYREEE (reference sequence). CDR3 length: 12 amino acids. The germline V and J ends were trimmed by 2 bases and 0 bases, with 3 bases remaining between them. These data belong to a study of lymphopenia after photon versus proton radiotherapy. The repertoire was sequenced with immunoSEQ multiplex PCR; TCRdb's copy has only in-frame clones and lacks some. The sample has approximately 21,000 clones, 85% seen once; the top ten hold roughly 20%. Sequencing was performed on peripheral blood, taken from a patient treated with photon-based radiotherapy. The TCR originated in a man aged 55 to 69 with pancreatic cancer. This chain uses TRBV5-4 with TRBJ2-7; D gene unclear. The CDR3 DNA follows: TGTGCCAGCAGCTTTAGCTCCTACGAGCAGTACTTC. Protein sequence: CASSFSSYEQYF.